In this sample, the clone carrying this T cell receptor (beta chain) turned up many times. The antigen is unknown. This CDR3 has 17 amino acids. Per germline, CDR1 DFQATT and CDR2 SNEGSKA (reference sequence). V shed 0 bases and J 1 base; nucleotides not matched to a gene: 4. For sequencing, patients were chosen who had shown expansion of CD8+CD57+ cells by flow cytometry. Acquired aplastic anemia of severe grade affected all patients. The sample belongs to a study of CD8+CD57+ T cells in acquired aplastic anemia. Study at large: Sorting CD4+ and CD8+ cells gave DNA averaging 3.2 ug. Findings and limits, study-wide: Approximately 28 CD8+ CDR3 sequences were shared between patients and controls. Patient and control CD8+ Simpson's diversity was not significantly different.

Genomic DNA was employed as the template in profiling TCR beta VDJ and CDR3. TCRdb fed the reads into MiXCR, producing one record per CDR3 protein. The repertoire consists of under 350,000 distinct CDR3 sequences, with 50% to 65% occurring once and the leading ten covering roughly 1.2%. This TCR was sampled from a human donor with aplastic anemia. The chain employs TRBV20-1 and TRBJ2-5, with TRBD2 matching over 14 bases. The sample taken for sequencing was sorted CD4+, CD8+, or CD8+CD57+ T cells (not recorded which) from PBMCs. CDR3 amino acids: CSARDGGLAGVQETQYF. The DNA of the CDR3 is TGCAGTGCTAGAGATGGGGGACTAGCGGGGGTCCAAGAGACCCAGTACTTC.